A few counts support the clone carrying this TCR beta chain. MiXCR was run by TCRdb on the RT-PCR reads, yielding one entry per CDR3 protein. Altogether around 200,000 distinct CDR3 sequences are present, 13% to 15% being singletons, with the ten largest covering roughly 24%. This sample was included in a study of response to subunit inactivated influenza vaccine. The sequencing used CD8+ T cells sorted from PBMCs, collected roughly 5 days after vaccination. This clonotype was sampled from a man in his fifties or sixties who received an inactivated influenza vaccine.

The CDR3 DNA is TGTGCCAGCAGTCCCTACAGGGTTCGGATGAACACTGAAGCTTTCTTT. Translated, it gives CASSPYRVRMNTEAFF. The chain uses TRBV12-3 or TRBV12-4 and TRBJ1-1; a possible D gene is TRBD1 (6 bases). V lost 5 bases to trimming and J lost 0 bases, with 16 bases between them. The CDR3 is 16 residues long.